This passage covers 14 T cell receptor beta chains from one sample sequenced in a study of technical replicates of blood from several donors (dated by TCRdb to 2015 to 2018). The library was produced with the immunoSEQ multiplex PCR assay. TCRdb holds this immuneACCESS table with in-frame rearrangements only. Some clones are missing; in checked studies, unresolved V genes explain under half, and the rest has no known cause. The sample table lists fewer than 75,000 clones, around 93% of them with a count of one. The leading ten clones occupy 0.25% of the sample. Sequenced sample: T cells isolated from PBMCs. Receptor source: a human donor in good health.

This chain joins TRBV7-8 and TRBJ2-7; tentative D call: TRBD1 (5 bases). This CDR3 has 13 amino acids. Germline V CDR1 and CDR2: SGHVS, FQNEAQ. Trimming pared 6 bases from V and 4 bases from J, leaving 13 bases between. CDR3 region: CASSQGGWYEQYF. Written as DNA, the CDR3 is TGTGCCAGCAGTCAGGGTGGGTGGTACGAGCAGTACTTC.

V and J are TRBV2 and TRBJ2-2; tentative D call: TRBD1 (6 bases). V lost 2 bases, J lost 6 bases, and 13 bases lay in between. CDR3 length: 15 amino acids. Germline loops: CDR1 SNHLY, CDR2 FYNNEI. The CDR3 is CASSELQGSAGELFF. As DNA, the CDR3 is TGTGCCAGCAGTGAATTACAGGGCAGCGCCGGGGAGCTGTTTTTT. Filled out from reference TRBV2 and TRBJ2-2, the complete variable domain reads EPEVTQTPSHQVTQMGQEVILRCVPISNHLYFYWYRQILGQKVEFLVSFYNNEISEKSEIFDDQFSVERPDGSNFTLKIRSTKLEDSAMYFCASSELQGSAGELFFGEGSRLTVL.

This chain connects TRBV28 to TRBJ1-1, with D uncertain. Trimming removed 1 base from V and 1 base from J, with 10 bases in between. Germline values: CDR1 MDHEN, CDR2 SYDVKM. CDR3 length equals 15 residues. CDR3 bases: TGTGCCAGCAGTTTATTTCGGTTAAGGAACACTGAAGCTTTCTTT. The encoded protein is CASSLFRLRNTEAFF.

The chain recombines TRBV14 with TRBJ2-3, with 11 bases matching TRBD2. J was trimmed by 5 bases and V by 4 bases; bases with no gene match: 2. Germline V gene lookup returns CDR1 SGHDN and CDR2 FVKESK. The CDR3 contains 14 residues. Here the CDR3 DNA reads TGTGCCAGCAGCCCAGGACTAGCGGGAGATACGCAGTATTTT. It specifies CASSPGLAGDTQYF.

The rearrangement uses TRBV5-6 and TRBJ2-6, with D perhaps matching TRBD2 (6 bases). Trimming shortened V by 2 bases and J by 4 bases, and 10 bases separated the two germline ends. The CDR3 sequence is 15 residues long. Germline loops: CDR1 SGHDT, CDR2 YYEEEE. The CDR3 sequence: CASSFRDSGANVLTF. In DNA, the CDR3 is TGTGCCAGCAGCTTCCGGGACTCCGGGGCCAACGTCCTGACTTTC.

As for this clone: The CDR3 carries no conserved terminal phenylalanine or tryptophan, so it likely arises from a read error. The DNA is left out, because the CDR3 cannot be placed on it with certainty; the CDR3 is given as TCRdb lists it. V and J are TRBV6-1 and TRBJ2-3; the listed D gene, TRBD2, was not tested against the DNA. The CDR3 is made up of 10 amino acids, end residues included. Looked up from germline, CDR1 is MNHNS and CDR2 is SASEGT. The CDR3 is CASTGPGLVV.

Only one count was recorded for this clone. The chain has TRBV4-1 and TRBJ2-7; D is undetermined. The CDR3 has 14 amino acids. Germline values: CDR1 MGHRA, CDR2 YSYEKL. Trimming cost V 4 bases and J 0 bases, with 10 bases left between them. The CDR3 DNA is TGCGCCAGCAGCCCCTCCGCGCCCTCCTACGAGCAGTACTTC. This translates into CASSPSAPSYEQYF.

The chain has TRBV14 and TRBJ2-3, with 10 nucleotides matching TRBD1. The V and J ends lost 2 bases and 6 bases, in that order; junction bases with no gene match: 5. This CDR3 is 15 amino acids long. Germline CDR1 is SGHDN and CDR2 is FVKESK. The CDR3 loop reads CASSQLRQGADTQYF. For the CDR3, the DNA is TGTGCCAGCAGCCAACTCCGACAGGGGGCGGATACGCAGTATTTT.

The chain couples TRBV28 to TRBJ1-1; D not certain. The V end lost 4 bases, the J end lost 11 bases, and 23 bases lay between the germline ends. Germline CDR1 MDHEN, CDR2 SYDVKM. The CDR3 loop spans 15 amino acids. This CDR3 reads CASSSSVFRVFGAFF. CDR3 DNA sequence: TGTGCCAGCAGTTCCTCCGTTTTCCGGGTCTTTGGGGCTTTCTTT.

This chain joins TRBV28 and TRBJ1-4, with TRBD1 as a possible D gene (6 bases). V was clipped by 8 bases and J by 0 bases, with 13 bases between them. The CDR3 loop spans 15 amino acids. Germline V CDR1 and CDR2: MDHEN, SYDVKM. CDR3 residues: CASCGGDATNEKLFF. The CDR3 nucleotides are TGTGCCAGCTGTGGGGGCGATGCAACTAATGAAAAACTGTTTTTT.

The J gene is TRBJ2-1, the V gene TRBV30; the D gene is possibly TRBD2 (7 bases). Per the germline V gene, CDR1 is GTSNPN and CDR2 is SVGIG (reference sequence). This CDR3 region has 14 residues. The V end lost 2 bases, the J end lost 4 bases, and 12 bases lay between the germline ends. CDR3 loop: CAWSKGGRYNEQFF. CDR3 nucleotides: TGTGCCTGGAGTAAGGGGGGGAGATACAATGAGCAGTTCTTC.

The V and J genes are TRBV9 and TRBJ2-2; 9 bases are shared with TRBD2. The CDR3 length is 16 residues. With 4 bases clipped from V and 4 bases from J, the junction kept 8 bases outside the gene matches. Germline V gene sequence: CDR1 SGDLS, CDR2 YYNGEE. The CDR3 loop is CASSPRDSGGTGELFF. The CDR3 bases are TGTGCCAGCAGCCCCCGGGATAGCGGGGGCACCGGGGAGCTGTTTTTT.

This CDR3 is CASSPRRGGYEQYF. Here the CDR3 DNA reads TGTGCCAGCAGCCCGCGTCGCGGAGGATACGAGCAGTACTTC. The V and J genes are TRBV7-9 and TRBJ2-7; possible D gene TRBD2, 5 bases. The CDR3 runs 14 residues. The ends were cut back, 5 bases at V and 4 bases at J, with 15 bases in the middle. The germline V gene encodes CDR1 SEHNR and CDR2 FQNEAQ (reference sequence).

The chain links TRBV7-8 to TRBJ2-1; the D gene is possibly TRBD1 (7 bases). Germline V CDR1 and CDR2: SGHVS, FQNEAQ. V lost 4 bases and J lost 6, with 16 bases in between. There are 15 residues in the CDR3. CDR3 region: CASSWAGQLPNEQFF. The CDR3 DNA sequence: TGTGCCAGCAGCTGGGCGGGACAGTTACCCAATGAGCAGTTCTTC.